Listed below are T cell receptor beta chains from one sample, sequenced in a study of T cells in tumors after PD-1 blockade. Measured with immunoSEQ multiplex PCR; TCRdb has only the in-frame clones, and not every one. Here the sample spans some 60,000 clones, roughly 77% being singletons. Source: PBMCs, taken before anti-PD-1 treatment. Receptor source: a human donor with basal cell carcinoma. The CDR3 runs from the conserved cysteine through the conserved F or W. The D gene is left open where the match is weak. Size is stated for part of the rows, as once, few or many counts, or as a class when the clone is expanded.

D	J	size	V	CDR3	DNA
.	TRBJ2-1	.	TRBV18	CASSDSSGSYNEQFF	TGTGCCAGCTCAGACTCCAGCGGCTCCTACAATGAGCAGTTCTTC
.	TRBJ2-7	.	TRBV6-5	CAAGQRVFYEQYF	TGTGCCGCGGGACAGAGGGTTTTCTACGAGCAGTACTTC
.	TRBJ1-6	.	TRBV5-1	CASSSGFVPSEYNSPLHF	TGCGCCAGCAGCTCCGGGTTTGTTCCCTCCGAATATAATTCACCCCTCCACTTT
TRBD2	TRBJ2-1	.	TRBV4-1	CASSQDTSSGGYNEQFF	TGCGCCAGCAGCCAAGATACATCCAGCGGGGGGTACAATGAGCAGTTCTTC
TRBD1	TRBJ2-3	.	TRBV5-6	CASRDRDRGDTQYF	TGTGCCAGCAGGGACCGAGACAGGGGCGATACGCAGTATTTT
.	TRBJ2-7	.	TRBV11-3	CASSLAGDTYEQYF	TGTGCCAGCAGCTTAGCCGGAGATACCTACGAGCAGTACTTC
TRBD2	TRBJ2-7	.	TRBV6-6	CASSPGTRDDEQYF	TGTGCCAGCAGTCCCGGGACTAGGGACGACGAGCAGTACTTC
TRBD1	TRBJ2-2	.	TRBV29-1	CSGRTGGTGELFF	TGCAGCGGACGGACAGGGGGCACCGGGGAGCTGTTTTTT
TRBD2	TRBJ2-7	.	TRBV19	CASSPSGGRVHEQYF	TGTGCCAGTAGCCCTAGCGGGGGCCGAGTTCACGAGCAGTACTTC
TRBD2	TRBJ2-2	.	TRBV14	CASSRSGGGTGELFF	TGTGCCAGCAGCCGGAGCGGGGGGGGCACCGGGGAGCTGTTTTTT
.	TRBJ2-1	once	TRBV18	CASSKAGGFSNEQFF	TGTGCCAGCTCAAAGGCCGGGGGTTTTTCCAATGAGCAGTTCTTC
.	TRBJ1-2	.	TRBV30	CAWSKESGQGGHGYTF	TGTGCCTGGAGTAAGGAATCGGGGCAGGGCGGGCATGGCTACACCTTC
.	TRBJ1-4	.	TRBV5-5	CASSLLRMGEKLFF	TGTGCCAGCAGCTTGCTTAGGATGGGTGAAAAACTGTTTTTT
TRBD1	TRBJ1-2	.	TRBV13	CASNTRGLGYTF	TGTGCCAGCAACACGAGGGGGCTTGGCTACACCTTC
TRBD1	TRBJ1-2	few	TRBV7-9	CASSQDRWGIYGYTF	TGTGCCAGCAGCCAGGACAGGTGGGGAATCTATGGCTACACCTTC
TRBD1	TRBJ1-6	.	TRBV5-1	CASSPWTGANSPLHF	TGCGCCAGCAGCCCCTGGACAGGGGCTAATTCACCCCTCCACTTT
.	TRBJ1-4	.	TRBV18	CASSWTGTNEKLFF	TGTGCCAGCTCATGGACCGGAACTAATGAAAAACTGTTTTTT
.	TRBJ2-1	.	TRBV27	CASSLGPEVSEQFF	TGTGCCAGCAGTTTGGGACCCGAGGTCAGTGAGCAGTTCTTC